This TCR beta chain was observed in a study of T cells in Graves' hyperthyroidism and ophthalmopathy. TCR beta CDR3 sequences were amplified from RNA transcripts. Carried out on the TCR CDR3, a first-round RT-PCR used the HTBI primer set. TCRdb called the multiplex PCR reads again in MiXCR, with one record for every CDR3 protein. The data contain under 650,000 distinct CDR3 sequences, 15% to 20% of them singletons. A few counts support this clonotype. Per the germline V gene, CDR1 is LNHDA and CDR2 is SQIVND (reference sequence). V was trimmed by 3 bases and J by 0 bases, leaving 12 bases between them. This CDR3 is built from 15 residues.

The material sequenced was blood. The clonotype was recovered from a woman aged 25 to 39 with Graves' hyperthyroidism. The chain combines TRBV19 with TRBJ2-7; D might be TRBD2 (6 bases). The CDR3 reads CASSMVRDSSYEQYF. In DNA, the CDR3 is TGTGCCAGTAGTATGGTCCGGGACTCCTCCTACGAGCAGTACTTC.